This T cell receptor beta chain was documented in a study of shared T cell receptors in the human thymus. TCRdb keeps only in-frame clones here, not all; method: immunoSEQ multiplex PCR. The sample has about 660,000 clones; 85% to 90% are singletons. This same sample was also taken into another study, of human thymus T cells.

The receptor was isolated from a boy under two years old with a congenital heart defect. The sequenced sample was thymocytes.

DNA for the CDR3: TGTGCCAGCAGTTACTCCTGGCGGGAGGTGACAGATACGCAGTATTTT. This translates into CASSYSWREVTDTQYF. This rearrangement joins TRBV6-5 to TRBJ2-3; TRBD2 matches at 8 bases. This CDR3 is built from 16 residues. The V gene end was trimmed by 0 bases and the J gene end by 3 bases; junction bases not matched to a gene: 5. Per the germline V gene, CDR1 is MNHEY and CDR2 is SVGAGI.